The clone carrying this T cell receptor (beta chain) was recorded at least ten times. These data are taken from a study of response to subunit inactivated influenza vaccine. TCRdb reprocessed the RT-PCR reads with MiXCR, giving one entry per CDR3 protein. Among roughly 780,000 distinct CDR3 sequences listed, about 18% were seen once. Germline values: CDR1 DFQATT, CDR2 SNEGSKA (reference sequence). The CDR3 totals 17 residues. Trimming removed 0 bases from V and 3 bases from J; junction bases left unmatched: 13. This chain joins TRBV20-1 and TRBJ2-5, with 7 bases lining up with TRBD2. The source was PBMCs from blood, collected roughly 5 days after vaccination. The clonotype was recovered from a man aged 50 to 59 who received an inactivated influenza vaccine. CDR3 bases: TGCAGTGCTAGAGATATCTTTGGACTAGGTCAGGAAGAGACCCAGTACTTC. This translates into CSARDIFGLGQEETQYF.